The 12 T cell receptor beta chains presented below share a single source sample, sequenced in a study of T cells after yellow fever vaccination. TCRdb re-derived calls from the 5' RACE reads in MiXCR, one entry per CDR3 protein. The data hold some 300,000 distinct CDR3 sequences, with about 10% observed a single time. The sequences come from CD4+ T cells sorted from PBMCs, collected 5 days after the yellow fever booster vaccination. These receptors came from a man aged 18 to 30 who received the YFV17D yellow fever vaccine.

The table lists this clonotype with many counts. The chain has TRBV5-1 and TRBJ2-6; TRBD1 is a possible D gene (5 bases). V lost 2 bases and J 3 bases, leaving 9 bases between the germline ends. The CDR3 is 15 amino acids. Germline CDR1 is SGHRS and CDR2 is YFSETQ. CDR3 DNA: TGCGCCAGCAGCTTAAGGGGCCTTGGGGCCAACGTCCTGACTTTC. This encodes CASSLRGLGANVLTF.

This clonotype was seen at least ten times. The chain combines TRBV5-1 with TRBJ2-3; D possibly matches TRBD1 or TRBD2 (6 bases each). The CDR3 runs to 18 residues. Germline values: CDR1 SGHRS, CDR2 YFSETQ. V shed 1 base and J shed 3 bases, with 21 bases lying between them. CDR3 protein: CASSLRPPTGAGTDTQYF. CDR3 nucleotide sequence: TGCGCCAGCAGCTTGAGGCCCCCGACGGGGGCCGGAACAGATACGCAGTATTTT.

The chain combines TRBV5-6 with TRBJ2-1; 13 nucleotides align to TRBD2. V lost 5 bases to trimming and J lost 0 bases; unmatched junction nucleotides: 8. Germline-derived CDR1 and CDR2 are SGHDT and YYEEEE. The CDR3 has 18 residues. CDR3 nucleotide sequence: TGTGCCAGCAGACCTGGGACTAGCGGGGCCCTCTCCTACAATGAGCAGTTCTTC. Encoded protein: CASRPGTSGALSYNEQFF.

This clonotype has more than one count but fewer than ten. The rearrangement joins TRBV2 to TRBJ2-5; D possibly matches TRBD1 or TRBD2 (5 bases each). The CDR3 runs 14 residues. Germline V gene sequence: CDR1 SNHLY, CDR2 FYNNEI. With 7 bases removed from V and 4 bases from J, the gap between germline ends came to 16 bases. The chain's CDR3 is CASNPREFRETQYF. The CDR3, as DNA: TGTGCCAGCAATCCCAGGGAGTTTCGAGAGACCCAGTACTTC.

This chain joins TRBV20-1 and TRBJ2-1, with 11 bases aligning to TRBD2. J was trimmed by 8 bases and V by 6 bases; bases with no gene match: 12. This CDR3 contains 15 residues. Germline CDR1 is DFQATT and CDR2 is SNEGSKA (reference sequence). CDR3 region: CSATPPSGGYYEQFF. The DNA for the CDR3 is TGCAGTGCCACCCCGCCTAGCGGGGGGTATTATGAGCAGTTCTTC.

V is TRBV24-1 and J is TRBJ1-2, with no clear D. V shed 2 bases and J shed 4 bases, with 4 bases lying between them. The CDR3 totals 12 residues. In germline, CDR1 is KGHDR, CDR2 SFDVKD. CDR3 protein: CATSDSAYGYTF. As DNA, the CDR3 is TGTGCCACCAGTGATTCAGCCTATGGCTACACCTTC.

This clonotype was detected many times. The gene calls are TRBV5-4 and TRBJ2-5; no clear D gene. The CDR3 consists of 13 residues. V lost 3 bases, J lost 2 bases, and 8 bases lay in between. Germline V gives CDR1 SGHNT, CDR2 YYREEE (reference sequence). The CDR3 nucleotides read TGTGCCAGCAGCTCAGACACTCAAGAGACCCAGTACTTC. This translates into CASSSDTQETQYF.

The sample holds a few counts of this clonotype. V and J are TRBV29-1 and TRBJ2-7, with D maybe TRBD2 (7 bases). The CDR3 is 13 residues long. Trimming removed 6 bases from V and 2 bases from J, with 14 bases in between. CDR1 is SQVTM, CDR2 ANQGSEA, per germline. This chain's CDR3 is CSVSGTITYEQYF. The DNA for the CDR3 is TGCAGCGTGAGCGGGACAATCACCTACGAGCAGTACTTC.

This clonotype has just a few counts. This rearrangement joins TRBV3-1 to TRBJ2-3; D might be TRBD2 (7 bases). CDR3 length equals 15 residues. With 4 bases removed from V and 0 bases from J, the gap between germline ends came to 11 bases. The germline V gene has CDR1 LGHDT and CDR2 YNNKEL (reference sequence). The CDR3 region has the DNA TGTGCCAGCAGCCGCCCGGGGGGCAGCACAGATACGCAGTATTTT. Translation: CASSRPGGSTDTQYF.

This clonotype was observed a handful of times. The V call is TRBV25-1, the J call TRBJ2-3, with D unresolved. Germline assignment: CDR1 MGHDK and CDR2 SYGVNS. Trimming took 6 bases from V and 6 from J, leaving 13 bases between them. The CDR3 spans 13 residues. The CDR3 reads CASRPTVMDTQYF. Written as DNA, the CDR3 is TGTGCCAGCAGGCCTACGGTGATGGATACGCAGTATTTT.

This clonotype showed up just a few times. The chain couples TRBV12-5 to TRBJ1-1; no clear D. Germline loops: CDR1 LGHNT, CDR2 FRNRAP. Trimming pared 0 bases from V and 10 bases from J, leaving 18 bases between. The CDR3 runs 15 residues. The CDR3 loop is CASGLVGRREHGAFF. The CDR3 DNA reads as TGTGCTAGTGGTTTGGTAGGTCGGCGGGAACACGGAGCTTTCTTT.

The chain employs TRBV7-2 and TRBJ2-5; D not resolved. CDR3 length: 13 residues. Per germline, CDR1 SGHTA and CDR2 FQGNSA. The V end was cut by 3 bases, the J end by 4 bases, with 9 bases between. DNA of the CDR3: TGTGCCAGCAGCTTTGGGCAGCTAGAGACCCAGTACTTC. The encoded protein is CASSFGQLETQYF.